This T cell receptor beta chain was recorded in a study of blood T cells in healthy people across ages. For the second PCR, which ran for roughly 6 to 12 cycles, a sample-barcoded 5' primer and a J-beta primer mix were used. TCRdb re-called the 5' RACE reads with MiXCR, one entry per CDR3 protein. The repertoire includes 1.5 million to 2 million distinct CDR3 sequences, about two fifths of them detected once, and roughly 24% sits in the top ten. With 5 bases removed from V and 7 bases from J, the gap between germline ends came to 12 bases. This CDR3 has 13 residues. The TCR comes from a human donor in good health. The rearrangement uses TRBV12-3 or TRBV12-4 and TRBJ2-1; D possibly corresponds to TRBD1 (6 bases). The sequencing sample was made of blood. The CDR3 DNA is TGTGCCAGCAGTACAGGGTTAATAAATGAGCAGTTCTTC. Encoded protein: CASSTGLINEQFF.